This TCR beta chain was identified during a study of cytotoxic CD8 clonotypes in ibrutinib-treated CLL. Study at large: A median 12 months of treatment, range 6 to 36, preceded the collection of response samples.

With respect to this clone: What it binds is not known.

V dropped 4 bases and J dropped 4; count of bases not matched to a gene: 8. The CDR3 runs 16 residues. Per the germline V gene, CDR1 is LGHNA and CDR2 is YNFKEQ. Depths of 1 in 200,000 to 1 in 1 million T cells were the sequencing target. Data came from immunoSEQ multiplex PCR; TCRdb stores just in-frame clones and leaves some out. The sample contains 85,000 or so clones, roughly 83% of which appear only once. General observations from the study: At ibrutinib response, clonality increased, and at progression it declined back toward baseline. For progressing versus sustained-remission patients, sampling times were not the same.

This sequence originates from a human donor with chronic lymphocytic leukemia. The sequenced sample was PBMCs, obtained after 12 months of ibrutinib treatment. The chain uses TRBV4-2 and TRBJ2-2; TRBD1 aligns across 8 bases. The CDR3 sequence is CASSPSQGAVTGELFF. Written as DNA, the CDR3 is TGTGCCAGCAGCCCATCCCAGGGGGCTGTCACCGGGGAGCTGTTTTTT.